The TCR beta chain under discussion was sequenced for a study of OX40 agonist ivuxolimab in advanced cancers. Overall study: Patients got intravenous ivuxolimab at 0.01 to 10 mg/kg every 2 weeks. Notes on the study in general: At 0.1 to 3.0 mg/kg and by week 6, clonal expansion occurred in CD4+ and CD8+ blood T cells. Expanded clones tended on average to be more numerous among CD8+ T cells than CD4+.

The V gene lost 1 base and the J gene lost 0 bases, with 3 bases spanning the gap. CDR1 and CDR2 (germline): SNHLY, FYNNEI. CDR3 length: 13 amino acids. Concerning this clone itself: Its cognate antigen is unknown. Different DNA sequences within this sample yield the same CDR3.

Only in-frame clones appear in the TCRdb table, and some are missing; sequencing was by immunoSEQ multiplex PCR. The sample lists over 14,000 clones, around 84% seen once, with roughly a fifth in the top ten. The TCR comes from an adult with an advanced solid tumor such as melanoma, head and neck, liver or kidney cancer. V usage is TRBV2 and J usage is TRBJ1-1; D unresolved. The sample consisted of CD4+ or CD8+ T cells sorted from blood, taken in a trial of the OX40 agonist ivuxolimab. The CDR3 region is CASSEGLNTEAFF. The CDR3 DNA sequence: TGTGCCAGCAGTGAAGGACTGAACACTGAAGCTTTCTTT.